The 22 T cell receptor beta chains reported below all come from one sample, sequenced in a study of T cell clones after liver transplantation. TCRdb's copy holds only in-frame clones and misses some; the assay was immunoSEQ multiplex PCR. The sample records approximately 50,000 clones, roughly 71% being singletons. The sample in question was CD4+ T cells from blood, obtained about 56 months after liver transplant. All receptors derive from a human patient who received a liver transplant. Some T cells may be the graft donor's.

CDR3 in DNA: TGTGCCAGCAAGGACGGTAGCAATCAGCCCCAGCATTTT. Protein: CASKDGSNQPQHF. The chain links TRBV6-1 to TRBJ1-5; D gene unclear. CDR3 length equals 13 residues. Trimming cost V 7 bases and J 0 bases, with 7 bases left between them. CDR1 is MNHNS, CDR2 SASEGT, per germline.

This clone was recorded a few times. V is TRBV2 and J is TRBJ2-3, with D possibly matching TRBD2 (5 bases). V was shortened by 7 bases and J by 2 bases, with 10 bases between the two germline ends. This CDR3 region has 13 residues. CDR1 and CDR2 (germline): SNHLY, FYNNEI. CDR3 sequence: CASKKGATDTQYF. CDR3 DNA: TGTGCCAGCAAGAAGGGAGCCACAGATACGCAGTATTTT.

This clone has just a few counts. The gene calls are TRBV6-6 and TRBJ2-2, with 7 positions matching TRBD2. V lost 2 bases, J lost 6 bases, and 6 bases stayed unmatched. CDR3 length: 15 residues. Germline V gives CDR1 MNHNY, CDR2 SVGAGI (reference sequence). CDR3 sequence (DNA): TGTGCCAGCAGTTACCCCGCCAGCGGGGCCGGGGAGCTGTTTTTT. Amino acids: CASSYPASGAGELFF.

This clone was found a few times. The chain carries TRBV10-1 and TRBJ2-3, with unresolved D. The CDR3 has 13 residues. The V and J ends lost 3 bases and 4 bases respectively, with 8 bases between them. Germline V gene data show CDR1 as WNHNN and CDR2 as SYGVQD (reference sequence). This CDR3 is CASSEDSSDTQYF. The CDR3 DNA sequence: TGCGCCAGCAGTGAAGACTCCTCAGATACGCAGTATTTT.

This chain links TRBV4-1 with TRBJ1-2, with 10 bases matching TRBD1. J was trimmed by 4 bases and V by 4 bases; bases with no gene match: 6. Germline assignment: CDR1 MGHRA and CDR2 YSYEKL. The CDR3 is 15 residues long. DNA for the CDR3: TGCGCCAGCAGCCCTCGGACAGGGGGTACCTATGGCTACACCTTC. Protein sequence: CASSPRTGGTYGYTF.

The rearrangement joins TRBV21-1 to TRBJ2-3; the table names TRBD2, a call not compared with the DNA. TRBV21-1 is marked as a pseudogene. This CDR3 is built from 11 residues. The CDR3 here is CASSREDTQYF. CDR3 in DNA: TGTGCCAGCAGCAGGGAGGATACGCAGTATTTT.

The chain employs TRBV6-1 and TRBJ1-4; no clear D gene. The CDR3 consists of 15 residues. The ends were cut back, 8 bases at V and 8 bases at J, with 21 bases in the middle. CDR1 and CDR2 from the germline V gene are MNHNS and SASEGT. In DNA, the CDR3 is TGTGCCAGCGGTATGGAGGACCGAATATGGGAAAAACTGTTTTTT. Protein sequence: CASGMEDRIWEKLFF.

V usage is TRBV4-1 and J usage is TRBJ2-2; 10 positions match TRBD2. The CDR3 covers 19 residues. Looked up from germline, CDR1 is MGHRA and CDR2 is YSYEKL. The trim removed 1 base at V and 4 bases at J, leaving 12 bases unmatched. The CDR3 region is CASSQGRAGGPLSTGELFF. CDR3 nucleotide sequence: TGCGCCAGCAGCCAAGGAAGAGCGGGGGGGCCCCTGAGCACCGGGGAGCTGTTTTTT.

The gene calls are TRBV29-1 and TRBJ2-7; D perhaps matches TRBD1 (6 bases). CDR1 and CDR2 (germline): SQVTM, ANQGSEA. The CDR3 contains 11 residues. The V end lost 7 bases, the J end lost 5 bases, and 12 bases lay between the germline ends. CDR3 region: CSGLTGNEQYF. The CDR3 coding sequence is TGCAGCGGTCTAACAGGGAACGAGCAGTACTTC.

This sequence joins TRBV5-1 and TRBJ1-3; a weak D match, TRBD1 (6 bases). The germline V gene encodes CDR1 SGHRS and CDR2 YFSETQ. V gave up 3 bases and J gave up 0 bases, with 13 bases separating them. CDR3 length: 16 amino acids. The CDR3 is CASSSQGPLSGNTIYF. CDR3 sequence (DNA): TGCGCCAGCAGCTCACAGGGACCCCTCTCTGGAAACACCATATATTTT. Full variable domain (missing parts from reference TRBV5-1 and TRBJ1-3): KAGVTQTPRYLIKTRGQQVTLSCSPISGHRSVSWYQQTPGQGLQFLFEYFSETQRNKGNFPGRFSGRQFSNSRSEMNVSTLELGDSALYLCASSSQGPLSGNTIYFGEGSWLTVV.

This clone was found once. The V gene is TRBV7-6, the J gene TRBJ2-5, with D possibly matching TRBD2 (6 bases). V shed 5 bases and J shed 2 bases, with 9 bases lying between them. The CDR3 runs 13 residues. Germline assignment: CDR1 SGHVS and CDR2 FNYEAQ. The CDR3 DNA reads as TGTGCCAGCAGCCCGGGACTTCAAGAGACCCAGTACTTC. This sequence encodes CASSPGLQETQYF.

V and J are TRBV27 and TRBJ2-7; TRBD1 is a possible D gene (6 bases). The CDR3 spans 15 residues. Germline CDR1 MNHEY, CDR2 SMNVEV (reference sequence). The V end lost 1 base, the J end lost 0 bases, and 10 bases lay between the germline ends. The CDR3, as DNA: TGTGCCAGCAGTTTATATAACAGGGACTCCTACGAGCAGTACTTC. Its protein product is CASSLYNRDSYEQYF.

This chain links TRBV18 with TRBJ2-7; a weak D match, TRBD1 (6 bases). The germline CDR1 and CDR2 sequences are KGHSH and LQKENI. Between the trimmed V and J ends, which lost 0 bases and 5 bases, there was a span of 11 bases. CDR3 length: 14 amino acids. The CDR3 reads CASSPPSGANEQYF. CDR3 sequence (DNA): TGTGCCAGCTCACCACCGTCAGGGGCCAACGAGCAGTACTTC. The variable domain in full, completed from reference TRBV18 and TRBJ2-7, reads NAGVMQNPRHLVRRRGQEARLRCSPMKGHSHVYWYRQLPEEGLKFMVYLQKENIIDESGMPKERFSAEFPKEGPSILRIQQVVRGDSAAYFCASSPPSGANEQYFGPGTRLTVT.

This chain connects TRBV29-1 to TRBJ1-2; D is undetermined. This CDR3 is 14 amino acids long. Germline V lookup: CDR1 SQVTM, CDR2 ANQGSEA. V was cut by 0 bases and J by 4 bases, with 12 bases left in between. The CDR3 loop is CSVEDFGLGYGYTF. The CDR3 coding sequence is TGCAGCGTTGAAGATTTTGGGTTGGGCTATGGCTACACCTTC.

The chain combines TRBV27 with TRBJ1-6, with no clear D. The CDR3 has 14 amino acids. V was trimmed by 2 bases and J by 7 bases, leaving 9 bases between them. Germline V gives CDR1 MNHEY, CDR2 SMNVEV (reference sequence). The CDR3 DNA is TGTGCCAGCAGTTTAAGGGCAGAAAATTCACCCCTCCACTTT. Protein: CASSLRAENSPLHF.

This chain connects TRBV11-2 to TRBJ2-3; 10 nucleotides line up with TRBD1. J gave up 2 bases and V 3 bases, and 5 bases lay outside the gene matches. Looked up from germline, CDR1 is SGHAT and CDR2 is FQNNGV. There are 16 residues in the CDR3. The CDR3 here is CASSFRTGGITDTQYF. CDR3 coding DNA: TGTGCCAGCAGCTTCCGGACAGGGGGAATCACAGATACGCAGTATTTT.

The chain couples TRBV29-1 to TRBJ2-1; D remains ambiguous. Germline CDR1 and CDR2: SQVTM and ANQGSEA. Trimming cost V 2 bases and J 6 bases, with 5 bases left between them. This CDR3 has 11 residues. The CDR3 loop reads CSVERGNEQFF. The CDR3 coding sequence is TGCAGCGTTGAACGTGGCAATGAGCAGTTCTTC.

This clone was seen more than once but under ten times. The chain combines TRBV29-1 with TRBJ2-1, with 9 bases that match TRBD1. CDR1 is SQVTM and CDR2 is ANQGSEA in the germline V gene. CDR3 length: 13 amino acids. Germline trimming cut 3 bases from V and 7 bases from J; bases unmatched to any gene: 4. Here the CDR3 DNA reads TGCAGCGTTGAGGGACAGGGTTGGAATGAGCAGTTCTTC. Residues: CSVEGQGWNEQFF.

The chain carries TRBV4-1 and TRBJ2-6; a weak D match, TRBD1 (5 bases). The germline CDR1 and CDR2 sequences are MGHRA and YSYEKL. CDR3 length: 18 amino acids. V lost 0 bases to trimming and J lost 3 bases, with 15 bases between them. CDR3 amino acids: CASSQDEVSGRGANVLTF. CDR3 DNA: TGCGCCAGCAGCCAAGATGAGGTTTCAGGGCGTGGGGCCAACGTCCTGACTTTC.

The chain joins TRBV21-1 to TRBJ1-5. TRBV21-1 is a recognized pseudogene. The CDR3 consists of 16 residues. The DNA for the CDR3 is TGTGCCAGCAGCAAACCGAACAGCGGTATCAATCAGCCCCAGCATTTT. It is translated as CASSKPNSGINQPQHF.

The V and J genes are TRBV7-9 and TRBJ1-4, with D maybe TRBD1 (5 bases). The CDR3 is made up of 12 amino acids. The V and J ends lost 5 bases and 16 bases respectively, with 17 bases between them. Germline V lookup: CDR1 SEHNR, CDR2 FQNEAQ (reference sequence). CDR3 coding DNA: TGTGCCAGCAGCGGGACGGCCCAAAAGGAGTTTTTT. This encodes CASSGTAQKEFF. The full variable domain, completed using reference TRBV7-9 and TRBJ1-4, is DTGVSQNPRHKITKRGQNVTFRCDPISEHNRLYWYRQTLGQGPEFLTYFQNEAQLEKSRLLSDRFSAERPKGSFSTLEIQRTEQGDSAMYLCASSGTAQKEFFGSGTQLSVL.

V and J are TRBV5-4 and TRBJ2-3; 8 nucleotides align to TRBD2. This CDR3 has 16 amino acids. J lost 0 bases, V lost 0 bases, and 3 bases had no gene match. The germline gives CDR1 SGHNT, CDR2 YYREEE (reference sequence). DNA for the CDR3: TGTGCCAGCAGCTTGGCTAGCGGGCCTAGCACAGATACGCAGTATTTT. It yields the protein CASSLASGPSTDTQYF.